This is a list of T cell receptor beta chains from one sample in a study of OX40 agonist ivuxolimab in advanced cancers. Some clones are missing from TCRdb's copy, which holds only in-frame ones; the method was immunoSEQ multiplex PCR. The sample holds some 55,000 clones; about 81% are singletons and the top ten take 13%. This material consisted of CD4+ or CD8+ T cells sorted from blood, taken in a trial of the OX40 agonist ivuxolimab. The receptors were sampled from an adult with an advanced solid tumor such as melanoma, head and neck, liver or kidney cancer. CDR3s include the opening cysteine and the closing phenylalanine or tryptophan.

CDR3aa: CASSLGQGGYGYTF; j_gene: TRBJ1-2; v_gene: TRBV5-6
CDR3aa: CASSDPGGESSYEQYF; j_gene: TRBJ2-7; v_gene: TRBV11-2
CDR3aa: CASSQTGGGDTQYF; j_gene: TRBJ2-3; v_gene: TRBV11-2
CDR3aa: CASTPGQGDYEQYF; j_gene: TRBJ2-7; v_gene: TRBV18
CDR3aa: CASSLRGSEAFF; j_gene: TRBJ1-1; v_gene: TRBV27
CDR3aa: CSAGSDTGELFF; j_gene: TRBJ2-2; v_gene: TRBV29-1
CDR3aa: CASSPIMVAGANVLTF; j_gene: TRBJ2-6; v_gene: TRBV19
CDR3aa: CSEKQGRSGELFF; j_gene: TRBJ2-2; v_gene: TRBV29-1
CDR3aa: CASSLAAQAQFF; j_gene: TRBJ2-1; v_gene: TRBV5-1
CDR3aa: CASSPRTGFKDEQFF; j_gene: TRBJ2-1; v_gene: TRBV19
CDR3aa: CATSQNSNQPQHF; j_gene: TRBJ1-5; v_gene: TRBV15
CDR3aa: CASSLNGGRGSSYEQYF; j_gene: TRBJ2-7; v_gene: TRBV7-3
CDR3aa: CASSRSIPYEQYF; j_gene: TRBJ2-7; v_gene: TRBV28
CDR3aa: CASKQTDASTYGYTF; j_gene: TRBJ1-2; v_gene: TRBV19
CDR3aa: CASSAPGQSYNEQFF; j_gene: TRBJ2-1; v_gene: TRBV2